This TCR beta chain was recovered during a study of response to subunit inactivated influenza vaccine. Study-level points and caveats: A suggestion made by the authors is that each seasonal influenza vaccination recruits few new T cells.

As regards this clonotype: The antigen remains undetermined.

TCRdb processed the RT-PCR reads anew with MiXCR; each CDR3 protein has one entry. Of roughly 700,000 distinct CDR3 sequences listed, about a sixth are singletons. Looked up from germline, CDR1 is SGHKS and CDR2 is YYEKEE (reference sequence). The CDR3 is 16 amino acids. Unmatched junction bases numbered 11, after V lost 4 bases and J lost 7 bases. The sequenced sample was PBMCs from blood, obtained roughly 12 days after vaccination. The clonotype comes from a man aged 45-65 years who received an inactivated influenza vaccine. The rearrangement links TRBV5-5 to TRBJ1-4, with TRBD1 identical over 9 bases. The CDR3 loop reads CASSLPTGGAGEKLFF. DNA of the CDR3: TGTGCCAGCAGCCTCCCCACAGGGGGCGCCGGTGAAAAACTGTTTTTT.